Listed below are T cell receptor beta chains from one sample, sequenced in a study of PD-L1 blockade in urothelial cancer. Data came from immunoSEQ multiplex PCR; TCRdb stores just in-frame clones and leaves some out. This sample has approximately 79,000 clones, with roughly 90% found just once. Source: PBMCs, taken around atezolizumab (anti-PD-L1) treatment. These receptors all stem from an elderly woman with urothelial cancer. Each CDR3 is given with its conserved first and last residue. A D gene is named only where the DNA matches it firmly. Size tells how often a clone was seen (once, few, many) or the class of an expanded clone, and some rows leave it out.

J	size	D	V	DNA	CDR3
TRBJ2-2	.	TRBD2	TRBV18	TGTGCCAGCTCACCTATCCTAGCGGGAGATTTAGCCGGGGAGCTGTTTTTT	CASSPILAGDLAGELFF
TRBJ2-3	.	TRBD2	TRBV10-3	TGTGCCATCAGTACGGGGGCGGGAGGCGCGGATACGCAGTATTTT	CAISTGAGGADTQYF
TRBJ2-7	.	TRBD1	TRBV11-1	TGTGCCAGCAGCAGACCGGGACAGGGTGGGGCAGAGCAGTACTTC	CASSRPGQGGAEQYF
TRBJ1-4	.	.	TRBV2	TGTGCCACCTCCCCCCGGGAGGGAAAACTGTTTTTT	CATSPREGKLFF
TRBJ2-2	.	TRBD2	TRBV2	TGTGCCAGCAGTTTAGCGGGAGGGGGCACCGGGGAGCTGTTTTTT	CASSLAGGGTGELFF
TRBJ1-2	once	TRBD1	TRBV19	TGTGCCAGTAGGGAGGACAGGGGTAATTATGGCTACACCTTC	CASREDRGNYGYTF
TRBJ2-7	.	TRBD1	TRBV28	TGTGCCAGCAGTTTACCAGGGGGCTTCGAGCAGTACTTC	CASSLPGGFEQYF
TRBJ2-7	.	TRBD1	TRBV7-2	TGTGCCAGCAGCTTAGATCCAGGGGGCCGGGGAGAGCAGTACTTC	CASSLDPGGRGEQYF
TRBJ1-2	.	.	TRBV7-5	TGTGTCAGAAGCTTACCAGGCAGACGCCCCTCCGTGGCCTTC	CVRSLPGRRPSVAF
TRBJ2-1	.	TRBD1	TRBV7-3	TGTGCCAGCAGCTCTCAATTGACCGGGACAGGGGGAAATGAGCAGTTCTTC	CASSSQLTGTGGNEQFF
TRBJ2-4	.	.	TRBV18	TGTGCCAGCTCACCGTTCAGGGACAAAAACATTCAGTACTTC	CASSPFRDKNIQYF
TRBJ2-1	.	TRBD2	TRBV11-1	TGTGCCAGCAGCCCACGACTAGCGGGAGCCTACAATGAGCAGTTCTTC	CASSPRLAGAYNEQFF
TRBJ2-2	.	.	TRBV27	TGTGCCAGCAGTTTATTCTGGCGGGCGAACACCGGGGAGCTGTTTTTT	CASSLFWRANTGELFF
TRBJ2-3	.	TRBD2	TRBV7-8	TGTGCCAGCAGCTTAGGTAGCGGGATGTGGGATACGCAGTATTTT	CASSLGSGMWDTQYF
TRBJ1-4	.	TRBD1	TRBV5-4	TGTGCCAGCAGCCACCAACAGGGGGGTAATGAAAAACTGTTTTTT	CASSHQQGGNEKLFF
TRBJ1-5	.	TRBD1	TRBV28	TGTGCCAGCAGTTCCGGGGCAGGGGGTTATAGCAATCAGCCCCAGCATTTT	CASSSGAGGYSNQPQHF
TRBJ1-5	.	.	TRBV9	TGTGCCAGCAGCAGCGGGACCTATAGCAATCAGCCCCAGCATTTT	CASSSGTYSNQPQHF
TRBJ2-1	.	TRBD2	TRBV4-2	TGTGCCAGCAGCCGAGGACCTCGACTAGCGGGAGTGGGAAGCAATGAGCAGTTCTTC	CASSRGPRLAGVGSNEQFF
TRBJ1-4	few	TRBD1	TRBV6-5	TGTGCCAGCAGTCCGACAGGGTCTGGTGAAAAACTGTTTTTT	CASSPTGSGEKLFF
TRBJ1-1	.	.	TRBV29-1	TGCAGCGTTGTCTGGGGGCTCAACACTGAAGCTTTCTTT	CSVVWGLNTEAFF
TRBJ2-5	.	.	TRBV9	TGTGCCAGCAGCGTAGAAAGCGGTGCGGAGACCCAGTACTTC	CASSVESGAETQYF
TRBJ2-3	.	TRBD2	TRBV7-6	TGTGCCAGCAGCGATCCAACTAGCGGGAGGGCAGATACGCAGTATTTT	CASSDPTSGRADTQYF
TRBJ1-1	.	.	TRBV5-6	TGTGCCAGCAGCTTGACAACCATGAACACTGAAGCTTTCTTT	CASSLTTMNTEAFF
TRBJ2-2	.	.	TRBV7-2	TGTGCCAGCAGCTTAGTGGCCAGGGGGGTGGGGGAGCTGTTTTTT	CASSLVARGVGELFF
TRBJ2-1	.	TRBD2	TRBV14	TGTGCCAGCAGCCAAGGAGTAGCGGGAGGATTCCACAATGAGCAGTTCTTC	CASSQGVAGGFHNEQFF
TRBJ1-5	.	.	TRBV15	TGTGCCACCAGCAGAGAGTCTGCCGGTCAGCCCCAGCATTTT	CATSRESAGQPQHF
TRBJ2-5	.	TRBD1	TRBV2	TGTGCCAGCGGGACAGGGGTCGAAGAGACCCAGTACTTC	CASGTGVEETQYF
TRBJ1-3	.	.	TRBV4-2	TGTGCCAGCAGCCAAGAACAGAACCCCCTTGGAAACACCATATATTTT	CASSQEQNPLGNTIYF
TRBJ2-2	.	.	TRBV5-1	TGCGCCAGCAGCTACTCGACAGGGAACACCGGGGAGCTGTTTTTT	CASSYSTGNTGELFF
TRBJ2-2	once	TRBD1	TRBV7-2	TGTGCCAGCAGCTTCAGAGGACAGGGGCTCACCGGGGAGCTGTTTTTT	CASSFRGQGLTGELFF
TRBJ2-1	.	TRBD2	TRBV28	TGTGCCAGCAGTTTAGTTGTAGGTGGGAATAGCGGGAGGCTCTACAATGAGCAGTTCTTC	CASSLVVGGNSGRLYNEQFF
TRBJ2-3	once	.	TRBV27	TGTGCCAGCAGTTTCCAGGGAACTAGCACAGATACGCAGTATTTT	CASSFQGTSTDTQYF
TRBJ1-1	.	.	TRBV6-5	TGTGCCAGCACCTATCCAGGGGACGCGCGAGCTTTCTTT	CASTYPGDARAFF
TRBJ2-1	once	TRBD2	TRBV7-9	TGTGCCAGCAGCAACCGGGACAGAAGGCCCCTAGCGGGAGGACTAGAGCAGTTCTTC	CASSNRDRRPLAGGLEQFF
TRBJ1-3	.	.	TRBV18	TGTGCCAGCTCACCATCGGGGAACCCTGGAAACACCATATATTTT	CASSPSGNPGNTIYF
TRBJ2-5	.	.	TRBV28	TGTGCCAGCAGTTTAGGGGCACTGGGCGGGGAGGCCCAGTACTTC	CASSLGALGGEAQYF
TRBJ2-1	.	.	TRBV5-4	TGTGCCAGCAGGAATACATTTCCCTCCTACAATGAGCAGTTCTTC	CASRNTFPSYNEQFF
TRBJ2-7	.	.	TRBV21-1	TGTGCCAGCAGCAAAGTAGGGGACAGGGGCAACGAGCAGTACTTC	CASSKVGDRGNEQYF
TRBJ2-3	.	.	TRBV7-3	TGTGCCAGCAGTCTAGCGAATACAGATACGCAGTATTTT	CASSLANTDTQYF
TRBJ2-7	.	TRBD1	TRBV5-4	TGTGCCAGCACCCTCGGGACAGGGGACGAGCAGTACTTC	CASTLGTGDEQYF
TRBJ2-7	.	.	TRBV30	TGTGCCTGGGGGGCCGGCCCCTACGAGCAGTACTTC	CAWGAGPYEQYF
TRBJ2-5	.	TRBD2	TRBV30	TGTGCCCTCCAAGCGGGAGGCTTTGAGACCCAGTACTTC	CALQAGGFETQYF
TRBJ1-5	once	.	TRBV27	TGTGCCAGCAGTTTGTTTTGGACAGTATCAAATCAGCCCCAGCATTTT	CASSLFWTVSNQPQHF
TRBJ1-1	.	TRBD1	TRBV28	TGTGCCAGTTACCCACAGGGGGGACCGATGAACACTGAAGCTTTCTTT	CASYPQGGPMNTEAFF
TRBJ2-5	.	.	TRBV5-1	TGCGCCAGCAGCGGGTTGAGTGGCGGCCAAGAGACCCAGTACTTC	CASSGLSGGQETQYF